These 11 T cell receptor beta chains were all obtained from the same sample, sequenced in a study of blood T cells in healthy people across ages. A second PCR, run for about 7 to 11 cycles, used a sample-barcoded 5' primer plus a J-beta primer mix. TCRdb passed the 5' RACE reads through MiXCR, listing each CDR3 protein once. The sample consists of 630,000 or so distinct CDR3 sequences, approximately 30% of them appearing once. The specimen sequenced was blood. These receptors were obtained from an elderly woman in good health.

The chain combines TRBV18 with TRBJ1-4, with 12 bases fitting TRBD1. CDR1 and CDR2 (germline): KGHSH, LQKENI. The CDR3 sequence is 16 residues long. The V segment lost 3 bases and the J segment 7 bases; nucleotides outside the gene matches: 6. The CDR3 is CASSPGQGAVVEKLFF. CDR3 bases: TGTGCCAGCTCACCGGGACAGGGGGCGGTAGTTGAAAAACTGTTTTTT.

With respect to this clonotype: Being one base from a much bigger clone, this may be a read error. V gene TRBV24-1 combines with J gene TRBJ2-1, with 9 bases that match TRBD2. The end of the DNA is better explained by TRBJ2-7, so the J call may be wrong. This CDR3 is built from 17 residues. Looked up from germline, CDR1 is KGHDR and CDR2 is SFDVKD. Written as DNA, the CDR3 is TGTGCCACCAGTGATAGGGCGGGGGGGTACTCCTACAATGAGCAGTACTTC. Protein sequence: CATSDRAGGYSYNEQYF.

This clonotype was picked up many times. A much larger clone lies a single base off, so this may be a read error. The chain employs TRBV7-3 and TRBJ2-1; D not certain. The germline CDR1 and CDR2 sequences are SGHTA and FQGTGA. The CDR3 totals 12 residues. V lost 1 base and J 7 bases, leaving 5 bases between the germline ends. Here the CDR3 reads CASSLNGNEQFF. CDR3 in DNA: TGTGCCAGCAGCTTAAATGGGAATGAGCAGTTCTTC. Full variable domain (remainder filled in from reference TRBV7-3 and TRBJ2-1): GAGVSQTPSNKVTEKGKYVELRCDPISGHTALYWYRQSLGQGPEFLIYFQGTGAADDSGLPNDRFFAVRPEGSVSTLKIQRTERGDSAVYLCASSLNGNEQFFGPGTRLTVL.

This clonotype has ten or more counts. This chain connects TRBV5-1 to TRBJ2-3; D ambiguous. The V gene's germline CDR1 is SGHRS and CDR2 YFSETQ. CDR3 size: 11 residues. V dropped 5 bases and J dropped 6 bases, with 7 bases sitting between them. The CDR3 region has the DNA TGCGCCAGCAGTCGCCGGGATACGCAGTATTTT. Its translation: CASSRRDTQYF.

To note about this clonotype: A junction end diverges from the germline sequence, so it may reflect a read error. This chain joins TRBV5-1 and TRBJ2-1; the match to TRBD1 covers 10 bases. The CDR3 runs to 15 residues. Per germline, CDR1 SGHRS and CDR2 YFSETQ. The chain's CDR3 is CAGSFGTGDRSEQFF. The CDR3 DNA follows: TGCGCCGGCAGCTTTGGGACAGGGGATCGAAGTGAGCAGTTCTTC.

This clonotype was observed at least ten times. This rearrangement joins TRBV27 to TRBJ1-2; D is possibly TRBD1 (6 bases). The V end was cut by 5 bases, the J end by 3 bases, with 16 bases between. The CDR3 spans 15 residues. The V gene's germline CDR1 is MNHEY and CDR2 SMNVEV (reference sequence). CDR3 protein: CASSKAGAFDYGYTF. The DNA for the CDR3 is TGTGCCAGCAGTAAGGCAGGGGCCTTCGACTATGGCTACACCTTC.

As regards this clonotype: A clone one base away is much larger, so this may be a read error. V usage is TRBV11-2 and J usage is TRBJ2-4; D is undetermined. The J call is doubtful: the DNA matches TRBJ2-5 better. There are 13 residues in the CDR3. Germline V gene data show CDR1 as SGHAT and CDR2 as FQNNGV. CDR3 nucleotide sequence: TGTGTCAGCAGCCCGTACACCGGAGAGACCCAGTACTTC. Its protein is CVSSPYTGETQYF.

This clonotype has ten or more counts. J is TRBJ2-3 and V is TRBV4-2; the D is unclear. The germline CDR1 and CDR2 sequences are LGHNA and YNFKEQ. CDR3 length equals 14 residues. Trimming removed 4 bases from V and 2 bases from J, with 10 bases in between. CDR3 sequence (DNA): TGTGCCAGCAGCCGGACGGATGACACAGATACGCAGTATTTT. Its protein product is CASSRTDDTDTQYF.

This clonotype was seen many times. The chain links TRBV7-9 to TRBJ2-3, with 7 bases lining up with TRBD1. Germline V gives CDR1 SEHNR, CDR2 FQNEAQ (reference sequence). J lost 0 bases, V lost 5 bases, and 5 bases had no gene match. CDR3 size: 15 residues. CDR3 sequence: CASSPDRASTDTQYF. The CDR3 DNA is TGTGCCAGCAGCCCAGACAGGGCCAGCACAGATACGCAGTATTTT.

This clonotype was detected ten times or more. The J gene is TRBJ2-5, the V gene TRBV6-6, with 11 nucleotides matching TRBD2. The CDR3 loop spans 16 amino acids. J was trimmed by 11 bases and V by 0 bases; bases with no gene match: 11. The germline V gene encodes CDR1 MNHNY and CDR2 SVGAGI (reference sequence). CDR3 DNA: TGTGCCAGCAGTTACTCTACTAGCGGGGGAGACAATGAGCAGTACTTC. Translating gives CASSYSTSGGDNEQYF.

This CDR3 reads CSASPKRGGSGANVLTF. The CDR3 nucleotides read TGCAGTGCTAGCCCCAAACGGGGGGGCTCTGGGGCCAACGTCCTGACTTTC. The chain employs TRBV20-1 and TRBJ2-6, with TRBD2 identical over 8 bases. CDR1 and CDR2 (germline): DFQATT, SNEGSKA (reference sequence). V lost 3 bases and J lost 0; bases outside the gene matches: 7. CDR3 size: 17 residues.